By share, the clone carrying this T cell receptor (beta chain) counts as medium-sized (0.01 to 0.1%). Its antigen is not known. Germline V gene lookup returns CDR1 SEHNR and CDR2 FQNEAQ (reference sequence). The CDR3 extends over 15 amino acids. V was trimmed by 3 bases and J by 4 bases, leaving 12 bases between them. The data derive from a study of spatial heterogeneity in lung cancer. Study outcomes and limitations: Within tumors, counts of expanded alpha and beta TCRs tracked tumor mutation counts.

A single record per CDR3 protein comes from TCRdb applying MiXCR to the 5' RACE reads. Of 25,000 to 30,000 distinct CDR3 sequences in the sample, more than 5.5% were seen once. Time point defined: sample taken at primary tumor resection. The donor group consisted of roughly 70 patients who had untreated, early-stage non-small cell lung cancer. The sample here was lung tumor tissue, taken at surgery. This chain uses TRBV7-9 with TRBJ2-2, with a weak D call TRBD1 (5 bases). This receptor was identified in a male donor with early-stage non-small cell lung cancer. The CDR3 nucleotides read TGTGCCAGCAGCTTTCTGCAGGGCGGCACCGGGGAGCTGTTTTTT. It translates to CASSFLQGGTGELFF.